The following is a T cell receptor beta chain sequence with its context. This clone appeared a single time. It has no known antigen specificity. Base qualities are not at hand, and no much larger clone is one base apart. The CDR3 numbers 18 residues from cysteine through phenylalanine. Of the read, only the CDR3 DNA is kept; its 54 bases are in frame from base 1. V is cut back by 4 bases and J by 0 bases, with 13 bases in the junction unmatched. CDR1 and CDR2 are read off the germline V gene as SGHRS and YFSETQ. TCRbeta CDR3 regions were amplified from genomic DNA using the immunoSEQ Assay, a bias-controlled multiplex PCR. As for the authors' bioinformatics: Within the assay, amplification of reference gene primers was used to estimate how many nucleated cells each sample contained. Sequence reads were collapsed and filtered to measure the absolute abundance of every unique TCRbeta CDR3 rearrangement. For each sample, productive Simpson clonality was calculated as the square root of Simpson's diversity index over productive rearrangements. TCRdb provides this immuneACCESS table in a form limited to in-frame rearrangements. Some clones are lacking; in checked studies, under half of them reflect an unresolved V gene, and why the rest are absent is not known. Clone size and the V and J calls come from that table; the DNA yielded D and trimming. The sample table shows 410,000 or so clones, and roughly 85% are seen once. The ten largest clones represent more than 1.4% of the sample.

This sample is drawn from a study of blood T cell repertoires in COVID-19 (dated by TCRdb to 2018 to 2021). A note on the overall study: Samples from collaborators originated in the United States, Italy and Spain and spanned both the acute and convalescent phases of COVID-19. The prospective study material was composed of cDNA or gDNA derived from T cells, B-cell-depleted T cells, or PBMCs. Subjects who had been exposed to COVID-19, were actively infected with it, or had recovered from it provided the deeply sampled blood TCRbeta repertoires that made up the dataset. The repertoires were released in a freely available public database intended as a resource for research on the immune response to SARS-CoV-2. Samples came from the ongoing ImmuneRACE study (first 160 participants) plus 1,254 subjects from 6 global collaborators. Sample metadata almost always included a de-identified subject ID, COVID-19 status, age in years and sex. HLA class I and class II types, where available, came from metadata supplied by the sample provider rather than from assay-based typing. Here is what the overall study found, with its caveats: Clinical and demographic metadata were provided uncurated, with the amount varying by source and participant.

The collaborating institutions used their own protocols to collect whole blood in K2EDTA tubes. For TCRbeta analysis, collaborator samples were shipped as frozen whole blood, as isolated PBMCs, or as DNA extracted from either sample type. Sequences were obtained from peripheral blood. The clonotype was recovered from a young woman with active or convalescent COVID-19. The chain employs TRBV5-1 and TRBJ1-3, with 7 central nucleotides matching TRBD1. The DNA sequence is TGCGCCAGCAGCCCGGCCGGGCCCGCAGGGGGCTCTGGAAACACCATATATTTT. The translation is CASSPAGPAGGSGNTIYF.